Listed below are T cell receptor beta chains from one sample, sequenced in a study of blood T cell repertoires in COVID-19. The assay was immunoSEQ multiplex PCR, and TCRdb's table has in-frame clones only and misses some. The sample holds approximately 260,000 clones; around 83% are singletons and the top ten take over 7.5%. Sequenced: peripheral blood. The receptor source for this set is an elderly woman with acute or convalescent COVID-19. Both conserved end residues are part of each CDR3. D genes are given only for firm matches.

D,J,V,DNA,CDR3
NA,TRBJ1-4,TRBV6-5,TGTGCCAGCAGGGCCCCTAATGAAAAACTGTTTTTT,CASRAPNEKLFF
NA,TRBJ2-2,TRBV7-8,TGTGCCAGCAGCTTAGCGGCCAGGGGTGTCACCGGGGAGCTGTTTTTT,CASSLAARGVTGELFF
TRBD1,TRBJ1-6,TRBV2,TGTGCCAGCAGCTCTACAGGGGATGTCACACCCCTCCACTTT,CASSSTGDVTPLHF
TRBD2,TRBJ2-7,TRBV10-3,TGTGCCATCAGTGGACTAGCGGGGGGCGAGCAGTACTTC,CAISGLAGGEQYF
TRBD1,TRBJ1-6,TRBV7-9,TGTGCCAGCAGCCTATTTGAAGGACAGGGGGCTGCCGTCGGTTCACCCCTCCACTTT,CASSLFEGQGAAVGSPLHF
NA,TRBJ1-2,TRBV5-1,TGCGCCAGCAGCTCCTGGGAGGGCCGCTACACCTTC,CASSSWEGRYTF
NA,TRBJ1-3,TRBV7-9,TGTGCCAGCAGCTTGACAGCTAGCTCTGGAAACACCATATATTTT,CASSLTASSGNTIYF
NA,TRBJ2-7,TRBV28,TGTGCCAGCAGTCCCGGGCGGGGTGGCGAGCAGTACTTC,CASSPGRGGEQYF
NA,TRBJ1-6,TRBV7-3,TGTGCCAGCAGCCCAAACCCCCTGGGTGCGGGTTCACCCCTCCACTTT,CASSPNPLGAGSPLHF
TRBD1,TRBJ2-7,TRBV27,TGTGCCAGCAAGAGATTCGGGACAGGGCTTCTGGACGAGCAGTACTTC,CASKRFGTGLLDEQYF